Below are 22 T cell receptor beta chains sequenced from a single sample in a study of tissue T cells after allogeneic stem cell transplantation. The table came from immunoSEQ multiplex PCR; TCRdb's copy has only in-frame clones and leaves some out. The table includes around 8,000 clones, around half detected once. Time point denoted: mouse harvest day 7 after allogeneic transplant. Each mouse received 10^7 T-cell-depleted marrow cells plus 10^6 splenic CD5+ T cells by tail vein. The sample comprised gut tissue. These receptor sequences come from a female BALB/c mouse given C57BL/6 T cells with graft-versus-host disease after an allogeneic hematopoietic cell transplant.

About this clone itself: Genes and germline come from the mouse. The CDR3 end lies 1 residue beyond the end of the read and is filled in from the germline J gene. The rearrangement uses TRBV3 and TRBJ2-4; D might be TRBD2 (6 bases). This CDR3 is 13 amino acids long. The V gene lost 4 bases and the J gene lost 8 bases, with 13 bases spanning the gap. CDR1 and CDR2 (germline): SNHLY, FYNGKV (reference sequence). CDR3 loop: CASSSLWGSTLYF. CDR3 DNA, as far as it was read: TGTGCCAGCAGCTCCCTGTGGGGGAGCACCTTGTAC.

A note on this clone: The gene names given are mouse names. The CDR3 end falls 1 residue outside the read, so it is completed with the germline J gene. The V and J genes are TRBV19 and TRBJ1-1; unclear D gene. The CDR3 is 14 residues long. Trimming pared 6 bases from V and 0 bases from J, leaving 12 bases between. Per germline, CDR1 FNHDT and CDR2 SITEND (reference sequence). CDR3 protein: CASTPYSANTEVFF. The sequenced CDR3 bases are TGTGCCAGCACCCCTTACAGTGCAAACACAGAAGTCTTC.

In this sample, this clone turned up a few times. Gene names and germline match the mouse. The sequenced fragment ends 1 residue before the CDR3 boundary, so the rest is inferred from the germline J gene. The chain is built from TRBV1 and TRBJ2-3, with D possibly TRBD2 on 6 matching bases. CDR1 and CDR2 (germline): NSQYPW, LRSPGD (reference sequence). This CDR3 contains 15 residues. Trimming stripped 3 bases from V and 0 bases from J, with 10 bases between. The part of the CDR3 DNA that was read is TGCACCTGCAGTGCCCTGGGGTCTAGTGCAGAAACGCTGTAT. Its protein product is CTCSALGSSAETLY. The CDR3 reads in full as CTCSALGSSAETLYF. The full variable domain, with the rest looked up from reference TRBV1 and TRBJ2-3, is VTLLEQNPRWRLVPRGQAVNLRCILKNSQYPWMSWYQQDLQKQLQWLFTLRSPGDKEVKSLPGADYLATRVTDTELRLQVANMSQGRTLYCTCSALGSSAETLYFGSGTRLTVL.

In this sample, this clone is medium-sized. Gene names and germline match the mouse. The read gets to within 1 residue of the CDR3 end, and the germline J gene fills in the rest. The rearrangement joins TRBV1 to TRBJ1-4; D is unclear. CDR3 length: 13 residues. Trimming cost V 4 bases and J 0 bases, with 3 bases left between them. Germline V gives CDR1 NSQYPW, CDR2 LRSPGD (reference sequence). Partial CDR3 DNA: TGCACCTGCAGTGAGTTTTCCAACGAAAGATTATTT. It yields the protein CTCSEFSNERLF. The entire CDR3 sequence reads CTCSEFSNERLFF.

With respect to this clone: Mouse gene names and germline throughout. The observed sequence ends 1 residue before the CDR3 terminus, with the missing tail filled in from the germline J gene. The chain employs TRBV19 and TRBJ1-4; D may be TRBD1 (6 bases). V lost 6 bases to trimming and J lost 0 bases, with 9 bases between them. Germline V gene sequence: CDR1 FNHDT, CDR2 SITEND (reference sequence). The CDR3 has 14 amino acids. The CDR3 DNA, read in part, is TGTGCCAGCACCGGACAGCTTTCCAACGAAAGATTATTT. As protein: CASTGQLSNERLF. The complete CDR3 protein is CASTGQLSNERLFF.

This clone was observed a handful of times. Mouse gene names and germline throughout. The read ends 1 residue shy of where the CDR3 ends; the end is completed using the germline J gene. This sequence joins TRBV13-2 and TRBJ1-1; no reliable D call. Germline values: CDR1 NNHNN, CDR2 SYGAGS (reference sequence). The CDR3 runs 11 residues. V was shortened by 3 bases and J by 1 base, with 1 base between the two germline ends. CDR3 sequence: CASGGNTEVFF. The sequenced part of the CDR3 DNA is TGTGCCAGCGGTGGAAACACAGAAGTCTTC.

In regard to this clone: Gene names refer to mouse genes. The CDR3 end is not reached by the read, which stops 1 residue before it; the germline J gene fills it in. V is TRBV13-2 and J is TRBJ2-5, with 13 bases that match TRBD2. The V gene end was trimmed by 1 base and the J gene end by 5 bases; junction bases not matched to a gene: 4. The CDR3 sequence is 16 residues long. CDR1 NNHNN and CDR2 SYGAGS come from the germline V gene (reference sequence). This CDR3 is CASGDLDWGGLDTQYF. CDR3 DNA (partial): TGTGCCAGCGGTGATCTGGACTGGGGGGGCTTAGACACCCAGTAC.

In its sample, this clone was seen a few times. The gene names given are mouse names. This CDR3 reads CASSRDSAETLYF. The CDR3 DNA, read in part, is TGTGCCAGCAGCCGGGACAGTGCAGAAACGCTGTAT. The gene calls are TRBV13-3 and TRBJ2-3, with D perhaps assigned TRBD1 or TRBD2 (5 bases each). The read ends 1 residue early relative to the CDR3; the germline J gene fills the gap. The V gene lost 5 bases and the J gene lost 0 bases, with 7 bases spanning the gap. The germline gives CDR1 NNHDY, CDR2 SYVADS. This CDR3 is 13 amino acids long.

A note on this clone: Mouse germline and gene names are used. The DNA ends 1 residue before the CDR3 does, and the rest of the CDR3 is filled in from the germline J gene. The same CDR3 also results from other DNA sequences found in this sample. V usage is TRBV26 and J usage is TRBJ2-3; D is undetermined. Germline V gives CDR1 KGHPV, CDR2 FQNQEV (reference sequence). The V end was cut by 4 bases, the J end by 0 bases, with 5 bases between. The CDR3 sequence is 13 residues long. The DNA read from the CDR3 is TGTGCCAGCAGTCGCGACAGTGCAGAAACGCTGTAT. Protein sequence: CASSRDSAETLY. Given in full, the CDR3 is CASSRDSAETLYF.

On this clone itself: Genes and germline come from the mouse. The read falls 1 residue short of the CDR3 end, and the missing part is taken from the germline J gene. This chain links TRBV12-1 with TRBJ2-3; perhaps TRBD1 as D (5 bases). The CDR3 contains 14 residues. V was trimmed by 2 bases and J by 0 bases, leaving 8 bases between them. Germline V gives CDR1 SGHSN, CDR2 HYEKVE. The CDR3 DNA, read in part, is TGTGCCAGCTCTCGGACATTTAGTGCAGAAACGCTGTAT. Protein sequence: CASSRTFSAETLY. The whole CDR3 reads CASSRTFSAETLYF.

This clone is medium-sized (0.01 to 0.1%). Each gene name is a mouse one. The DNA read from the CDR3 is TGTGCCAGCAGTCTGCGCAAAAACACCGGGCAGCTCTAC. It codes for CASSLRKNTGQLY. The CDR3 as a whole reads CASSLRKNTGQLYF. The V call is TRBV26, the J call TRBJ2-2; D gene unclear. The missing CDR3 end, 1 residue past where the read stops, is filled in from the germline J gene. With 2 bases removed from V and 1 base from J, the gap between germline ends came to 5 bases. Looked up from germline, CDR1 is KGHPV and CDR2 is FQNQEV (reference sequence). This CDR3 is built from 14 residues.

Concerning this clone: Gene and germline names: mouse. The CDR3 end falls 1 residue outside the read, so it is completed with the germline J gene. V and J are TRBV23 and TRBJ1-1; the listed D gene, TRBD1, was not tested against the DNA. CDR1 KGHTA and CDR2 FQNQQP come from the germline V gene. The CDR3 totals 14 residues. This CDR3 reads CSSSQSTTNTEVFF. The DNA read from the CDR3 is TGCTCCAGCAGTCAATCGACAACAAACACAGAAGTCTTC.

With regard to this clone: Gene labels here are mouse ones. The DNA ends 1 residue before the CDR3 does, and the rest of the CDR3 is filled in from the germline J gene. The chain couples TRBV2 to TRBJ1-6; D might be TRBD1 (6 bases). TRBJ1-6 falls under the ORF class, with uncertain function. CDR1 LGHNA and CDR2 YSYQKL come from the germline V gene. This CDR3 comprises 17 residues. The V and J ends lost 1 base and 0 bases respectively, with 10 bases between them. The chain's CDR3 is CASSQGQENSYNSPLYF. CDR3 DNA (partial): TGTGCCAGCAGCCAAGGACAGGAGAATTCCTATAATTCGCCCCTCTAC.

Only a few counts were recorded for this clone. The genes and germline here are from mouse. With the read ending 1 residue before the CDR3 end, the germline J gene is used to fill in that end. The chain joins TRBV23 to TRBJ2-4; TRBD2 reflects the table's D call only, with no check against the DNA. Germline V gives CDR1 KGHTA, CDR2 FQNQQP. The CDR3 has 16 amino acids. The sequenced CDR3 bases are TGCTCCAGCAGTCAGGGGGGGGGCGCTGGTCAAAACACCTTGTAC. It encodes CSSSQGGGAGQNTLY. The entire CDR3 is CSSSQGGGAGQNTLYF.

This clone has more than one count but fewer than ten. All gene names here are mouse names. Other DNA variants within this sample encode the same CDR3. CDR3 amino acids: CASSLDWGQDTQYF. The covered CDR3 bases are TGTGCAAGCAGTCTGGACTGGGGGCAAGACACCCAGTAC. This chain connects TRBV16 to TRBJ2-5; 10 bases align to TRBD2. The CDR3 end is not reached by the read, which stops 1 residue before it; the germline J gene fills it in. This CDR3 is built from 14 residues. V shed 6 bases, J shed 3 bases, and the junction held 3 bases outside the gene matches. Germline V gene lookup returns CDR1 SGHSA and CDR2 FRNQAP.

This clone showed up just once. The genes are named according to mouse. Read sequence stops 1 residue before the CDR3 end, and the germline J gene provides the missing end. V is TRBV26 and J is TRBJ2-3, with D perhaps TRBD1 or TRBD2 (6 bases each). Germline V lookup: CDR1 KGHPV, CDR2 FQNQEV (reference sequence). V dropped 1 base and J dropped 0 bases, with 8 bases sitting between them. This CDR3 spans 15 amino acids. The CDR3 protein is CASSLLGASAETLYF. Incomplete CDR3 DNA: TGTGCCAGCAGTCTGTTGGGGGCTAGTGCAGAAACGCTGTAT. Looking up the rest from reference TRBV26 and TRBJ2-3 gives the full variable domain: NSKVIQTPRYLVKGQGQKAKMRCIPEKGHPVVFWYQQNKNNEFKFLINFQNQEVLQQIDMTEKRFSAECPSNSPCSLEIQSSEAGDSALYLCASSLLGASAETLYFGSGTRLTVL.

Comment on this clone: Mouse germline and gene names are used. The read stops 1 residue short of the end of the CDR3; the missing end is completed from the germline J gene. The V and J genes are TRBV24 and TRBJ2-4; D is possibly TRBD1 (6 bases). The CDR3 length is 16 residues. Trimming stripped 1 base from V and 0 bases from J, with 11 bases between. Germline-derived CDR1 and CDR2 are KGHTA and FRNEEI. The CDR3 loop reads CASSLLQGGSQNTLYF. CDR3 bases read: TGTGCCAGCAGTCTGTTACAGGGAGGGAGTCAAAACACCTTGTAC.

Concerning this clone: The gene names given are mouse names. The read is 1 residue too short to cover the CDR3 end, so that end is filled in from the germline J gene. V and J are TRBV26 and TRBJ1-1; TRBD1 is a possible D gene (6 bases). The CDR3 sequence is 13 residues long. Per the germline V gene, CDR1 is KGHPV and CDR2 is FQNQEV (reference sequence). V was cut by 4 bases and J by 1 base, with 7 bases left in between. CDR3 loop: CASSHRENTEVFF. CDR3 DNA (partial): TGTGCCAGCAGTCACAGGGAAAACACAGAAGTCTTC.

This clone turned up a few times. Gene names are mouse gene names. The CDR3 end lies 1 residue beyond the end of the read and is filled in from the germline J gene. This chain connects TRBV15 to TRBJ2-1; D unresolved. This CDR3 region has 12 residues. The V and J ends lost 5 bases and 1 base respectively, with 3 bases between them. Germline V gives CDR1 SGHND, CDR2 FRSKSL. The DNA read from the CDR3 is TGTGCCAGCAGTCGGAACTATGCTGAGCAGTTC. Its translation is CASSRNYAEQF. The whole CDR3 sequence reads CASSRNYAEQFF.

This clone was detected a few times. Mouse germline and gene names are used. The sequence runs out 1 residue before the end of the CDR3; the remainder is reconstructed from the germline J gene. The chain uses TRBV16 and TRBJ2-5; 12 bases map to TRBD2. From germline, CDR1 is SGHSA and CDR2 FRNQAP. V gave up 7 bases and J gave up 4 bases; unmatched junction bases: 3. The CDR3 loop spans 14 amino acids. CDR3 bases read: TGTGCAAGCAAGACTGGGGGGGCAAAAGACACCCAGTAC. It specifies CASKTGGAKDTQY. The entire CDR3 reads CASKTGGAKDTQYF.

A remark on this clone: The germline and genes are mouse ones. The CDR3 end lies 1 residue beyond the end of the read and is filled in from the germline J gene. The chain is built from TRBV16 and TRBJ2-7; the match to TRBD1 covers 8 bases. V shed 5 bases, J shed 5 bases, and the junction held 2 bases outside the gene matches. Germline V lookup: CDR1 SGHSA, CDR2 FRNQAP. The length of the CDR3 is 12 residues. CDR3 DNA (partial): TGTGCAAGCAGCCCACAGGGGGATGAACAGTAC. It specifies CASSPQGDEQY. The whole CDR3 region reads CASSPQGDEQYF. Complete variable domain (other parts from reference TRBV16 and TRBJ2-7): NAGVIQTPRHKVTGKGQEATLWCEPISGHSAVFWYRQTIVQGLEFLTYFRNQAPIDDSGMPKERFSAQMPNQSHSTLKIQSTQPQDSAVYLCASSPQGDEQYFGPGTRLTVL.

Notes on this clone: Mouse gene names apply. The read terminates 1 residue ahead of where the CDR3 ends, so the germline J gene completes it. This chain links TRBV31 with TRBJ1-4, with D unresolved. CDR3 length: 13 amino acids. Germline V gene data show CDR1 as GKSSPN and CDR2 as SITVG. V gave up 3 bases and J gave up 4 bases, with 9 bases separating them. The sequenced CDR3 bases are TGTGCCTGGAGCCCTTTTAACAACGAAAGATTATTT. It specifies CAWSPFNNERLF. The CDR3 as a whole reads CAWSPFNNERLFF.